These 15 T cell receptor beta chains originate from one sample sequenced in a study of PD-L1 blockade in urothelial cancer. Sequencing was performed with immunoSEQ multiplex PCR; in TCRdb, only in-frame clones are kept and a portion is missing. Among just over 40,000 clones listed, about 85% were seen once. The time point was: peripheral blood 6 weeks after treatment start. The specimen comprised PBMCs, sampled around atezolizumab (anti-PD-L1) treatment. The source of these receptors is a man aged 70 or older with urothelial cancer.

CDR3 nucleotide sequence: TGTGCCAGCAGCTTTGCAGCAGGCTACGAGCAGTACTTC. Translating it yields CASSFAAGYEQYF. The chain recombines TRBV7-6 with TRBJ2-7, with D hard to call. The CDR3 is 13 residues long. V lost 3 bases to trimming and J lost 3 bases, with 9 bases between them. The germline CDR1 and CDR2 sequences are SGHVS and FNYEAQ.

The chain links TRBV19 to TRBJ2-3, with TRBD2 matching over 14 bases. The germline V gene has CDR1 LNHDA and CDR2 SQIVND (reference sequence). The trim removed 5 bases at V and 3 bases at J, leaving 4 bases unmatched. The CDR3 has 16 residues. CDR3 in DNA: TGTGCCAGTAGTTCGAGGACTAGCGGGAGGACAGATACGCAGTATTTT. Its translation: CASSSRTSGRTDTQYF.

This clone is a singleton in its sample. The chain carries TRBV27 and TRBJ2-7; 8 bases line up with TRBD1. V dropped 1 base and J dropped 5; count of bases not matched to a gene: 4. Germline V lookup: CDR1 MNHEY, CDR2 SMNVEV (reference sequence). The CDR3 runs to 14 residues. DNA for the CDR3: TGTGCCAGCAGTTTATATGCAGGGGGCGACGAGCAGTACTTC. This translates into CASSLYAGGDEQYF.

The chain joins TRBV9 to TRBJ2-2; D is perhaps TRBD2 (6 bases). The CDR3 extends over 17 amino acids. Deletions cut 7 bases from V and 4 bases from J, with 23 bases between. Per the germline V gene, CDR1 is SGDLS and CDR2 is YYNGEE. The CDR3 DNA is TGTGCCAGCGCGATGAGCGGAGGGGTTTGGGGCACCGGGGAGCTGTTTTTT. Its translation is CASAMSGGVWGTGELFF.

This clone was observed a single time. The chain has TRBV6-1 and TRBJ2-5; 7 bases agree with TRBD1. Germline V gene lookup returns CDR1 MNHNS and CDR2 SASEGT. V shed 2 bases, J shed 4 bases, and the junction held 7 bases outside the gene matches. CDR3 length equals 15 residues. The CDR3 sequence is CASSELSGGAETQYF. The CDR3, as DNA: TGTGCCAGCAGTGAATTGTCAGGGGGTGCAGAGACCCAGTACTTC.

The rearrangement uses TRBV5-1 and TRBJ2-4; 8 positions agree with TRBD2. Germline CDR1 is SGHRS and CDR2 is YFSETQ. J gave up 5 bases and V 6 bases, and 13 bases lay outside the gene matches. The CDR3 is made up of 16 amino acids. The DNA of the CDR3 is TGCGCCAGCAAGGCGGGGGGAAGGCTTTCTGAAAACATTCAGTACTTC. Translation gives CASKAGGRLSENIQYF. Combining the CDR3 with reference TRBV5-1 and TRBJ2-4 gives the whole variable domain KAGVTQTPRYLIKTRGQQVTLSCSPISGHRSVSWYQQTPGQGLQFLFEYFSETQRNKGNFPGRFSGRQFSNSRSEMNVSTLELGDSALYLCASKAGGRLSENIQYFGAGTRLSVL.

The chain uses TRBV6-5 and TRBJ1-1, with 7 bases matching TRBD1. The ends lost 6 bases at V and 3 bases at J; junction bases unmatched: 4. This CDR3 has 13 residues. Looked up from germline, CDR1 is MNHEY and CDR2 is SVGAGI. The CDR3 nucleotides are TGTGCCAGCAGGGACGGACAGGACACTGAAGCTTTCTTT. This translates into CASRDGQDTEAFF.

The CDR3 DNA is TGTGCAAGTCGCTTAGCGAAGCGGGAATGGTGCACAGATACGCAGTATTTT. Translating it yields CASRLAKREWCTDTQYF. This rearrangement joins TRBV12-2 to TRBJ2-3; TRBD2, the D gene given by the table, was not confirmed from the DNA. TRBV12-2 is a pseudogene segment. This CDR3 comprises 17 residues.

CDR3 DNA: TGTGCCAGCAGCTTGACAGAAGACGGGGAGCTGTTTTTT. Protein product: CASSLTEDGELFF. The chain joins TRBV7-2 to TRBJ2-2; possibly TRBD1 for D (5 bases). V was trimmed by 3 bases and J by 7 bases, leaving 9 bases between them. Germline assignment: CDR1 SGHTA and CDR2 FQGNSA. This CDR3 has 13 amino acids.

This chain connects TRBV18 to TRBJ2-7; weak D call: TRBD2 (6 bases). CDR1 is KGHSH and CDR2 is LQKENI in the germline V gene. This CDR3 has 15 residues. Trimming shortened V by 5 bases and J by 5 bases, and 19 bases separated the two germline ends. The DNA of the CDR3 is TGTGCCAGCTCAGCCACTAGCACCGTGGGCAACGAGCAGTACTTC. Its translation: CASSATSTVGNEQYF.

The chain carries TRBV5-4 and TRBJ2-3; D may be TRBD1 (6 bases). CDR3 length: 16 residues. Germline V CDR1 and CDR2: SGHNT, YYREEE (reference sequence). The V end was cut by 3 bases, the J end by 4 bases, with 18 bases between. The CDR3 spells CASSSTSTGWPDTQYF. Written as DNA, the CDR3 is TGTGCCAGCAGCTCGACCTCTACAGGGTGGCCAGATACGCAGTATTTT.

The J gene is TRBJ2-2, the V gene TRBV5-1; 8 positions match TRBD2. After removal of 3 bases from V and 1 base from J, the junction contained 2 bases not matched to a gene. This CDR3 is built from 15 residues. Germline V lookup: CDR1 SGHRS, CDR2 YFSETQ. The DNA for the CDR3 is TGCGCCAGCAGCTATACTAGCGGGAACACCGGGGAGCTGTTTTTT. This sequence encodes CASSYTSGNTGELFF.

The chain is built from TRBV6-6 and TRBJ1-1; D remains unclear. From germline, CDR1 is MNHNY and CDR2 SVGAGI (reference sequence). The V end lost 7 bases, the J end lost 1 base, and 4 bases lay between the germline ends. This CDR3 region has 11 residues. CDR3 residues: CASIQNTEAFF. CDR3 DNA sequence: TGTGCCAGCATCCAGAACACTGAAGCTTTCTTT.

The chain carries TRBV30 and TRBJ1-1, with 8 bases aligning to TRBD1. The J segment lost 9 bases and the V segment lost 1 base, leaving 4 bases of the junction unmatched. CDR3 size: 12 residues. Per germline, CDR1 GTSNPN and CDR2 SVGIG (reference sequence). CDR3 sequence (DNA): TGTGCCTGGAGTGGACAGGGGCAAAAAGCTTTCTTT. It encodes CAWSGQGQKAFF.

This clone showed up just once. The rearrangement links TRBV7-9 to TRBJ2-1, with 8 positions matching TRBD2. The V and J ends lost 5 bases and 3 bases, in that order; junction bases with no gene match: 6. Germline loops: CDR1 SEHNR, CDR2 FQNEAQ (reference sequence). The CDR3 covers 15 residues. The CDR3 coding sequence is TGTGCCAGCAGCGATACTAGCGGCTACTACAATGAGCAGTTCTTC. Its translation: CASSDTSGYYNEQFF.